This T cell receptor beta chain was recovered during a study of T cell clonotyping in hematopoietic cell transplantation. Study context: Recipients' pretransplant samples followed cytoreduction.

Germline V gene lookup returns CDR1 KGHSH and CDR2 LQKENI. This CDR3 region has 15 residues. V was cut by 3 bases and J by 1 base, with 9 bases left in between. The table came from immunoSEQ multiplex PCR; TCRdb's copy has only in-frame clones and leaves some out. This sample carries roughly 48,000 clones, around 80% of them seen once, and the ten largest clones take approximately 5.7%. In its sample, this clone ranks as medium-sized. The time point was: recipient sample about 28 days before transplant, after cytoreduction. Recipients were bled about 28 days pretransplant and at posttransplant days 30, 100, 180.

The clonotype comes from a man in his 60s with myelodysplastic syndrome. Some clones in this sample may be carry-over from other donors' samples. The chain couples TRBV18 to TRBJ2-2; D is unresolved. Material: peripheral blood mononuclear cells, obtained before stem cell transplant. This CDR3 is CASSPSVLNTGELFF. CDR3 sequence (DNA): TGTGCCAGCTCACCTTCGGTCTTGAACACCGGGGAGCTGTTTTTT.